This T cell receptor beta chain was sequenced during a study of shared clonotypes between healthy human individuals. Overall study: Donor ages ranged 18 to 49 years: a couple of women, a few men. CD4 naive and CD4 memory each took three plates per donor, while CD8 naive took two and CD8 memory one. Study results and limitations: Unshared clonotypes carried lower generation probabilities than those common to all four donors.

The V end lost 3 bases, the J end lost 7 bases, and 16 bases lay between the germline ends. CDR1 is SGDLS and CDR2 is YYNGEE in the germline V gene. The CDR3 is 15 residues long. Worth noting for this clone: Its antigen is as yet unknown.

The assay ran at deep level. Using immunoSEQ multiplex PCR, the repertoire was profiled, and TCRdb retains in-frame clones only, with some absent. The sample carries millions of clones, roughly 94% recorded once. The sample was naive CD4+ T cells sorted from blood. The subset is: CD45RA+ positively selected. This TCR came from a young man in good health. The chain carries TRBV9 and TRBJ1-4, with unresolved D. The CDR3 spells CASSARTVPGEKLFF. CDR3 nucleotides: TGTGCCAGCAGCGCCCGGACGGTTCCGGGTGAAAAACTGTTTTTT.